The rows below give T cell receptor beta chains drawn from one sample of a study of CXCR3-negative and CXCR3-positive naive CD8 T cells. TCRdb reprocessed the 5' RACE reads and reports one entry per CDR3 protein, with no DNA. The record lists around 92,000 distinct CDR3 sequences, of which the ten most abundant hold approximately 1.7%. Sequenced: naive CXCR3- CD8+ T cells from blood. All receptors come from a human donor in good health. Some clones in this sample may be carry-over from other donors' samples. The CDR3 runs from the conserved cysteine through the conserved F or W.

>16|TRBJ2-3|TRBV11-2
CASSHLISGFTDTQYF
>16|TRBJ2-2|TRBV29-1
CSVEEAGRGQTGELFF
>17|TRBJ2-2|TRBV2
CASSEESQGLYTGELFF
>14|TRBJ2-1|TRBV24-1
CATSVGQSYNEQFF
>15|TRBJ2-1|TRBV7-9
CASVQRGGSYNEQFF
>11|TRBJ1-2|TRBV20-1
CSARAGTAPPF
>15|TRBJ2-7|TRBV6-6
CASSSAGQATYEQYF
>15|TRBJ2-5|TRBV6-6
CASSYPEGAGETQYF
>14|TRBJ2-1|TRBV29-1
CSVAYRGENNEQFF
>13|TRBJ2-1|TRBV27
CASSLGAYNEQFF
>18|TRBJ2-2|TRBV4-2
CASSQDGPRDLNTGELFF
>14|TRBJ2-7|TRBV20-1
CSAFKREFSYEQYF
>14|TRBJ2-2|TRBV3-1
CASSQGVGTGELFF
>14|TRBJ1-1|TRBV5-1
CASSLPGEGTEAFF
>15|TRBJ1-1|TRBV6-2/TRBV6-3
CASGTDRSEGTEAFF
>16|TRBJ2-5|TRBV6-5
CASSPGSGVSRETQYF
>13|TRBJ2-7|TRBV28
CASRSTDSYEQYF
>12|TRBJ1-1|TRBV29-1
CSSLAENTEAFF
>12|TRBJ2-7|TRBV27
CASRASSYEQYF
>14|TRBJ2-5|TRBV28
CASSKAGYQETQYF
>17|TRBJ1-6|TRBV23-1
CASSQSTGSSYNSPLHF
>11|TRBJ2-3|TRBV10-3
CASQTSGEQYF
>12|TRBJ2-2|TRBV29-1
CSVAETDEELFF
>15|TRBJ1-5|TRBV4-1
CASSQPNRGNQPQHF
>14|TRBJ2-1|TRBV28
CASSFHQADNEQFF
>13|TRBJ1-2|TRBV20-1
CSALDGAGYGYTF
>19|TRBJ2-1|TRBV5-3
CARSSGRQPGLGVGNEQFF
>16|TRBJ2-3|TRBV12-5
CASGAQTELGTDTQYF
>14|TRBJ2-2|TRBV29-1
CSVERGRNTGELFF
>15|TRBJ1-1|TRBV27
CASGLTGAMNTEAFF
>14|TRBJ2-5|TRBV6-5
CASSYKAVGETQYF
>17|TRBJ2-2|TRBV6-2/TRBV6-3
CASRGQDLKTNTGELFF
>14|TRBJ2-7|TRBV16
CASSSPGQGFEQYF
>15|TRBJ2-1|TRBV29-1
CSVELAGVEYNEQFF
>15|TRBJ2-1|TRBV11-2
CASSLAPSGYNEQFF
>12|TRBJ2-1|TRBV12-3/TRBV12-4
CASTSSLNEQFF